Here is one T cell receptor beta chain with its context. This CDR3 region has 15 residues. From germline, CDR1 is MNHEY and CDR2 SMNVEV (reference sequence). V lost 3 bases to trimming and J lost 4 bases, with 10 bases between them. The data derive from a study of cytomegalovirus exposure and HLA in healthy donors. PCR involved 60 Vbeta and 13 Jbeta primers. Method: immunoSEQ multiplex PCR; TCRdb's copy keeps in-frame clones and lacks some. The sample contains roughly 190,000 clones, roughly 77% of which appear only once. The source of this sequence is a woman aged 25 to 45 in good health and CMV-seropositive. Sequenced material: PBMCs. This chain uses TRBV27 with TRBJ2-6; D is possibly TRBD2 (6 bases). The CDR3 nucleotides are TGTGCCAGCAGTTTCGGGGGATTAGGGGCCAACGTCCTGACTTTC. Translated: CASSFGGLGANVLTF.